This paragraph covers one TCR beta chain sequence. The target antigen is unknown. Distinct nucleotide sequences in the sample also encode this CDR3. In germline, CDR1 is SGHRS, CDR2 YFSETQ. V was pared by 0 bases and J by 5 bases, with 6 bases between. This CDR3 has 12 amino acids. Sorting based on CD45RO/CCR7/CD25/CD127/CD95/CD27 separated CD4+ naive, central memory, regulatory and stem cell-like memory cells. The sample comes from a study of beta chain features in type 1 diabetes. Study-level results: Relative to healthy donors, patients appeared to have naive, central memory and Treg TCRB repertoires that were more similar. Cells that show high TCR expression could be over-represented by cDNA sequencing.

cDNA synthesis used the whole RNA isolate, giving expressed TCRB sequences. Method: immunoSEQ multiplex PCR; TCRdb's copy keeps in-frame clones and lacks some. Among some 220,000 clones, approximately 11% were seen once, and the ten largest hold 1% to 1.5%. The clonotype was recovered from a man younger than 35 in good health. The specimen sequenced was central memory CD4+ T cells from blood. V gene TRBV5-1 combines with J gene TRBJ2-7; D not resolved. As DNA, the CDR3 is TGCGCCAGCAGCTTGGTACTCCACGAGCAGTACTTC. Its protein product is CASSLVLHEQYF.